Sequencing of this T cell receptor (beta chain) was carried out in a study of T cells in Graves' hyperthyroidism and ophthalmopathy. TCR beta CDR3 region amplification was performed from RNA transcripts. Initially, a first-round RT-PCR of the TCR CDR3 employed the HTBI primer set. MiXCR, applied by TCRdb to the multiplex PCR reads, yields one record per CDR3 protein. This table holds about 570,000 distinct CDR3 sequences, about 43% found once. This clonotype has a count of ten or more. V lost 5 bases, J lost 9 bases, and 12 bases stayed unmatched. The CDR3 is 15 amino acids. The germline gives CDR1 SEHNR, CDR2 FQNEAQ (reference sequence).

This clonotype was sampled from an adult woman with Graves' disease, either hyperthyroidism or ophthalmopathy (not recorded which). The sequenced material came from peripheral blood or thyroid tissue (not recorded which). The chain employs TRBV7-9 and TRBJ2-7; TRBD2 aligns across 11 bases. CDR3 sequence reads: CASSILALAGGGQYF. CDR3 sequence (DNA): TGTGCCAGCAGCATACTGGCCCTAGCGGGAGGCGGGCAGTACTTC.